These 11 T cell receptor beta chains came from one sample sequenced in a study of T cell responses to AZD1222 COVID-19 vaccine. Using immunoSEQ multiplex PCR, the repertoire was profiled, and TCRdb retains in-frame clones only, with some absent. The sample lists around 67,000 clones; less than 90% were seen once. The sample here was peripheral blood, taken on day 0 of AZD1222 vaccination. The source of these receptors is an adult in good health.

This sequence joins TRBV7-2 and TRBJ2-2; either TRBD1 or TRBD2 may supply D (7 bases each). V gave up 6 bases and J gave up 0 bases, with 14 bases separating them. The CDR3 extends over 16 amino acids. Germline lookup yields CDR1 SGHTA and CDR2 FQGNSA. CDR3 sequence (DNA): TGTGCCAGCAGTCCAGGGGGGGTCGCGAACACCGGGGAGCTGTTTTTT. This sequence encodes CASSPGGVANTGELFF.

The V call is TRBV4-2, the J call TRBJ1-2; D is perhaps TRBD1 (6 bases). Germline V lookup: CDR1 LGHNA, CDR2 YNFKEQ. The CDR3 runs 15 residues. Trimming shortened V by 0 bases and J by 0 bases, and 8 bases separated the two germline ends. The CDR3 DNA reads TGTGCCAGCAGCCAAGAGAGGGACACTAACTATGGCTACACCTTC. As protein: CASSQERDTNYGYTF.

This rearrangement joins TRBV29-1 to TRBJ1-2, with no clear D. Trimming left V 5 bases short and J 10 bases short, with 17 bases between. The CDR3 loop spans 12 amino acids. In germline, CDR1 is SQVTM, CDR2 ANQGSEA. In DNA, the CDR3 is TGCAGCGTTAACCACGGACCGAAGATCTACACCTTC. It is translated as CSVNHGPKIYTF.

The rearrangement uses TRBV19 and TRBJ1-5; TRBD1 might be the D (5 bases). Germline V gene sequence: CDR1 LNHDA, CDR2 SQIVND (reference sequence). This CDR3 has 14 amino acids. Trimming shortened V by 6 bases and J by 5 bases, and 14 bases separated the two germline ends. The CDR3 protein is CASRGLGLYQPQHF. The CDR3 nucleotides read TGTGCCAGTAGGGGACTGGGACTTTATCAGCCCCAGCATTTT.

The chain is built from TRBV4-2 and TRBJ2-1; 9 bases map to TRBD2. Germline CDR1 LGHNA, CDR2 YNFKEQ. CDR3 length: 16 amino acids. V lost 0 bases and J lost 0; bases outside the gene matches: 0. The CDR3 nucleotides are TGTGCCAGCAGCCAAGAGCGGGGGGGCTCCTACAATGAGCAGTTCTTC. Its translation: CASSQERGGSYNEQFF.

This clone was detected a few times. The rearrangement joins TRBV28 to TRBJ2-1, with 7 bases matching TRBD1. After removal of 5 bases from V and 12 bases from J, the junction contained 10 bases not matched to a gene. The CDR3 has 13 amino acids. The germline V gene encodes CDR1 MDHEN and CDR2 SYDVKM. CDR3 residues: CASSPLKQGTQFF. The CDR3 region has the DNA TGTGCCAGCAGTCCACTAAAACAGGGGACGCAGTTCTTC.

This chain joins TRBV28 and TRBJ2-2, with TRBD1 as a possible D gene (6 bases). The length of the CDR3 is 15 residues. Germline loops: CDR1 MDHEN, CDR2 SYDVKM. Trimming took off 2 bases at V and 7 bases at J, with 14 bases between the two ends. CDR3 DNA sequence: TGTGCCAGCAGTTTACGGACAGTGTGGGACGGGGAGCTGTTTTTT. As protein: CASSLRTVWDGELFF.

V and J are TRBV19 and TRBJ2-2; TRBD2 is a possible D gene (6 bases). The CDR3 spans 13 residues. The V end was cut by 3 bases, the J end by 7 bases, with 9 bases between. Germline V gives CDR1 LNHDA, CDR2 SQIVND (reference sequence). As DNA, the CDR3 is TGTGCCAGTAGTATCGGGGGAGGCGGGGAGCTGTTTTTT. Translating gives CASSIGGGGELFF.

The CDR3, as DNA: TGTGCCAGTAGTATGGTGCATATGAGCGATGAGCAGTTCTTC. It translates to CASSMVHMSDEQFF. The chain recombines TRBV19 with TRBJ2-1, with D unresolved. Germline V gene lookup returns CDR1 LNHDA and CDR2 SQIVND (reference sequence). Trimming took off 3 bases at V and 8 bases at J, with 14 bases between the two ends. This CDR3 is 14 amino acids long. Complete variable domain (other parts from reference TRBV19 and TRBJ2-1): DGGITQSPKYLFRKEGQNVTLSCEQNLNHDAMYWYRQDPGQGLRLIYYSQIVNDFQKGDIAEGYSVSREKKESFPLTVTSAQKNPTAFYLCASSMVHMSDEQFFGPGTRLTVL.

This sequence joins TRBV3-1 (or the pseudogene TRBV3-2) and TRBJ2-1, with D possibly matching TRBD2 (6 bases). V was pared by 2 bases and J by 8 bases, with 10 bases between. Germline V gene data show CDR1 as LGHDT and CDR2 as YNNKEL (reference sequence). This CDR3 has 13 amino acids. The DNA for the CDR3 is TGTGCCAGCAGCCAACATAGGAGGGATGAGCAGTTCTTC. It is translated as CASSQHRRDEQFF.

The V gene is TRBV7-2, the J gene TRBJ2-7; 11 bases map to TRBD1. The germline V gene has CDR1 SGHTA and CDR2 FQGNSA. The trim removed 2 bases at V and 2 bases at J, leaving 2 bases unmatched. This CDR3 region has 15 residues. CDR3: CASSLPGQGAYEQYF. The CDR3 nucleotides are TGTGCCAGCAGCTTACCGGGACAGGGGGCCTACGAGCAGTACTTC.